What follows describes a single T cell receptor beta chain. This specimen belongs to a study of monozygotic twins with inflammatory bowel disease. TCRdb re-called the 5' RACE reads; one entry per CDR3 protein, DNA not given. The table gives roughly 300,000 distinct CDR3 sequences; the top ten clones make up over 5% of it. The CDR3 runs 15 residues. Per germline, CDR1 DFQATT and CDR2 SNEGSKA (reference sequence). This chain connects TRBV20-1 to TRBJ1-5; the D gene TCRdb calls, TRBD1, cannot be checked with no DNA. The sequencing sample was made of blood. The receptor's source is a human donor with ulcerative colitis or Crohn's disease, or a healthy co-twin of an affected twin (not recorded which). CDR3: CSASTRALGNQPQHF.